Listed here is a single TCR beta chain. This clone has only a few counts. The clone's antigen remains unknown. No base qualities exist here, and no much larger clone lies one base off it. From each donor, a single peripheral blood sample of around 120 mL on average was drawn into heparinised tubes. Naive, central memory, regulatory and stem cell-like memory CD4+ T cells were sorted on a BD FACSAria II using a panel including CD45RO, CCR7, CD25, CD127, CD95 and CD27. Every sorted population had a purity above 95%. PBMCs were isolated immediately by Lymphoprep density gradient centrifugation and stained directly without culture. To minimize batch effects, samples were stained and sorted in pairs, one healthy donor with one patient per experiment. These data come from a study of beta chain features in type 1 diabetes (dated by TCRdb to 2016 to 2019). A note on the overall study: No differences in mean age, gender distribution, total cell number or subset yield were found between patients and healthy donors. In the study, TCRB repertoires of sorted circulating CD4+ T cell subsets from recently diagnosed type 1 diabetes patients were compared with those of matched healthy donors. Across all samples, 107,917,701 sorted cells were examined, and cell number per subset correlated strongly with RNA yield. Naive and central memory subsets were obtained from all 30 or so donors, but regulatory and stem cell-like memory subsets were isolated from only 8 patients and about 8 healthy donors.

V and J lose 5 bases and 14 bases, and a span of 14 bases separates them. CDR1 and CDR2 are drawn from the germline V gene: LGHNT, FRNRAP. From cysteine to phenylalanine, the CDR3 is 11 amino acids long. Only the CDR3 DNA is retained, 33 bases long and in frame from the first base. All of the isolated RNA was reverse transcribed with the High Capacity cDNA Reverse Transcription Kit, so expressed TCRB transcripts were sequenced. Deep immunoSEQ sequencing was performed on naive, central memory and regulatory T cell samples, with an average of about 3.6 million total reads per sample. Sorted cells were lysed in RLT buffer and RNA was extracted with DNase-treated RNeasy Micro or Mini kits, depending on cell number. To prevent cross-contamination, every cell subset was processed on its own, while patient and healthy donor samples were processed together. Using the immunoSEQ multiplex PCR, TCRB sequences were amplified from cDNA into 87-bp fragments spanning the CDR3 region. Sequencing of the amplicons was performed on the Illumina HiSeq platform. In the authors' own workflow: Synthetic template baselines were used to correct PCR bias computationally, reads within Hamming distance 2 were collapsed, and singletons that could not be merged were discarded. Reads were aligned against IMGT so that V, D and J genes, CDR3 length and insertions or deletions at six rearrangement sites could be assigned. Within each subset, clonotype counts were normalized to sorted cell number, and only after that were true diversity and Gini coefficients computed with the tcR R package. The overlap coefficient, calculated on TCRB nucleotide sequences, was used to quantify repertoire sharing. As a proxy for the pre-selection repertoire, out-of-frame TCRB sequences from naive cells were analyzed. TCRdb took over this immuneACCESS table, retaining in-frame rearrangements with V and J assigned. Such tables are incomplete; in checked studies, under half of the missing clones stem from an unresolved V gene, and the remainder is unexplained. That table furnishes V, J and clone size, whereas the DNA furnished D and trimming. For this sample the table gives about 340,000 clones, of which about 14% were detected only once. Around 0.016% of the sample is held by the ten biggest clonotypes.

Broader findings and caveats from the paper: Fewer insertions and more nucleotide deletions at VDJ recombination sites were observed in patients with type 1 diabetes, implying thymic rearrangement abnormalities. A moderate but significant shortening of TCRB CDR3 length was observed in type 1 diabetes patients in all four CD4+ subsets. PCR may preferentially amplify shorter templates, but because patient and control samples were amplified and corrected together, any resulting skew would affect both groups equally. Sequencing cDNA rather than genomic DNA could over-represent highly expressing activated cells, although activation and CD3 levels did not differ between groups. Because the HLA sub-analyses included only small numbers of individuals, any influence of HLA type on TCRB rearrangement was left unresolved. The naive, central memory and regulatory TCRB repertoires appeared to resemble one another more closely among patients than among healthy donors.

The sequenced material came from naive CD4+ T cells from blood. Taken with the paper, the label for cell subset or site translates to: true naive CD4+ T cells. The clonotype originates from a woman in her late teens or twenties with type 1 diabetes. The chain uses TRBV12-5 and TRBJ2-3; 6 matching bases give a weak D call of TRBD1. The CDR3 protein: CASGRDTTGYF. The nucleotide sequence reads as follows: TGTGCTAGTGGTCGGGACACCACAGGGTATTTT. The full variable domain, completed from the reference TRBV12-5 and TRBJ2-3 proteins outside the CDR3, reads DARVTQTPRHKVTEMGQEVTMRCQPILGHNTVFWYRQTMMQGLELLAYFRNRAPLDDSGMPKDRFSAEMPDATLATLKIQPSEPRDSAVYFCASGRDTTGYFGPGTRLTVL.